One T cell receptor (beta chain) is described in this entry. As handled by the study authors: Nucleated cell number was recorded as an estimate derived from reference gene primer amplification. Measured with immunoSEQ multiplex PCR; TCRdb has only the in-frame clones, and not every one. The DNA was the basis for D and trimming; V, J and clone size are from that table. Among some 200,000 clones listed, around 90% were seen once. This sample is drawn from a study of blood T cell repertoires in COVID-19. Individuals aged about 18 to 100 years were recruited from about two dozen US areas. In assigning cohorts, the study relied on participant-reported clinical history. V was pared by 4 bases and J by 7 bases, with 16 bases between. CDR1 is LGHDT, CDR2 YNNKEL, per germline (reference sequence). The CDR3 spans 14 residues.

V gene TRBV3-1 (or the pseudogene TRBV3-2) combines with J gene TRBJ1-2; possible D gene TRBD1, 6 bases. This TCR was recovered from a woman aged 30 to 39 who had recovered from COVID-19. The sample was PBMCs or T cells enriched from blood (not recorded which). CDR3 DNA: TGTGCCAGCAGCCTTCTCGGGGGGCAGGGTGGCTACACCTTC. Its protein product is CASSLLGGQGGYTF.